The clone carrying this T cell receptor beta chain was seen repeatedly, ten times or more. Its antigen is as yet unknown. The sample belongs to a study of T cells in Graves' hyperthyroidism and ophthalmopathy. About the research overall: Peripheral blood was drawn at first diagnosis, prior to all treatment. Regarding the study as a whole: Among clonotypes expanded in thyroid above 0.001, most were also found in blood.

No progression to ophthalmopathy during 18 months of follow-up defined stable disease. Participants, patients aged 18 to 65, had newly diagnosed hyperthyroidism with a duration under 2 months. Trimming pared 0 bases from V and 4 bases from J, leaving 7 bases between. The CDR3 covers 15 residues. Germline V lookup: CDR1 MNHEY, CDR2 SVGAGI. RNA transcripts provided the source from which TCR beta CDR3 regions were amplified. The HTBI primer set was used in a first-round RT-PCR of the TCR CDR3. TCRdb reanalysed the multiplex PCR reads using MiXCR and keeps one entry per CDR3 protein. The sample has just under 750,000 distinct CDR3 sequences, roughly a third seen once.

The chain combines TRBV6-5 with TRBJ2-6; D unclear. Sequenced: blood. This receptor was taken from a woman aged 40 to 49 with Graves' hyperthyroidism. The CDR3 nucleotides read TGTGCCAGCAGTTACTCGATTTCCGGGGCCAACGTCCTGACTTTC. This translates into CASSYSISGANVLTF.